This T cell receptor beta chain was observed in a study of immune heterogeneity within non-small cell lung tumors. Multiplex PCR amplified TCR beta CDR3 with 32 V and 13 J primers. TCRdb passed the multiplex PCR reads through MiXCR, listing each CDR3 protein once. The repertoire has about 4,300 distinct CDR3 sequences, roughly a fifth of them found once; the top ten carry 7.5% to 9%. Template material for each sample was about 560 ng of bulk tumor genomic DNA. In surgery, several biopsies were collected from each primary tumor at widely spaced sites. Their non-small cell lung cancer was newly diagnosed and untreated, and the patients underwent curative surgery. Sequencing used lung tumor tissue. This clonotype was sampled from a man aged 65 to 85 with non-small cell lung cancer.

In nucleotides, the CDR3 is TGTGCCAGCATCGCCCCCGGACAGGAAGGCGGCTACACCTTC. Its protein product is CASIAPGQEGGYTF. The chain uses TRBV28 and TRBJ1-2, with 7 positions matching TRBD1. The CDR3 is made up of 14 amino acids. CDR1 is MDHEN and CDR2 is SYDVKM in the germline V gene. The V and J ends lost 7 bases and 8 bases, in that order; junction bases with no gene match: 13.